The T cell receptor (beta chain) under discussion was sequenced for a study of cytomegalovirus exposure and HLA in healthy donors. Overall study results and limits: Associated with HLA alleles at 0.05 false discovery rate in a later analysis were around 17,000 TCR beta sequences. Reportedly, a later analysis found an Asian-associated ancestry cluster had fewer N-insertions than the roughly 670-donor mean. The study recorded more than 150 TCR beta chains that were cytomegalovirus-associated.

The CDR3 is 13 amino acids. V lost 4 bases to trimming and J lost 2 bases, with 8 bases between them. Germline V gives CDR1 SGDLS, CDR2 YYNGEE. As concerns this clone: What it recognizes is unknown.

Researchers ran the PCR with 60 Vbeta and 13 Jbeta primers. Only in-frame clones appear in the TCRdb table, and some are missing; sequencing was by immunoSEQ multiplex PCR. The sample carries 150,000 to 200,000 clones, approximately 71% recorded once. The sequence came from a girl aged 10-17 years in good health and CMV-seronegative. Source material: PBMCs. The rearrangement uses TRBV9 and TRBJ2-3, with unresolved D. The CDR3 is CASSPGSTDTQYF. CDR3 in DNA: TGTGCCAGCAGCCCCGGGTCCACAGATACGCAGTATTTT.